These T cell receptor beta chains were read from a single sample in a study of identical twins. In TCRdb, the 5' RACE reads were re-called with MiXCR into one record per CDR3 protein. The sample carries 200,000 to 250,000 distinct CDR3 sequences, roughly 7% recorded once. The sample was also linked to a second study, of yellow fever vaccine responses in identical twins.

The sample comprised memory (CD45RO+) T cells sorted from blood. These receptors were taken from a woman in her late teens or twenties in good health. Each CDR3 is given with its conserved first and last residue. The order of the fields is CDR3 protein, CDR3 DNA, J gene, CDR3 length, clone size, V gene, D gene. D genes are given only for firm matches. Rows may omit the clone size; those that give it use once, few, many or a size class.

CDR3: CASSPGPSGYNEQFF
DNA: TGTGCCAGCAGCCCCGGGCCTAGCGGGTACAATGAGCAGTTCTTC
J: TRBJ2-1
length: 15
size: NA
V: TRBV4-2
D: TRBD2

CDR3: CASSEPRQGAGGELFF
DNA: TGCGCCAGCAGTGAGCCAAGACAGGGGGCGGGCGGGGAGCTGTTTTTT
J: TRBJ2-2
length: 16
size: many
V: TRBV10-1
D: TRBD1

CDR3: CSARDIFGGYNSPLHF
DNA: TGCAGTGCTAGAGATATCTTTGGGGGGTATAATTCACCCCTCCACTTT
J: TRBJ1-6
length: 16
size: many
V: TRBV20-1
D: NA

CDR3: CASSMGNQNEKLFF
DNA: TGTGCCAGTAGTATGGGTAACCAAAATGAAAAACTGTTTTTT
J: TRBJ1-4
length: 14
size: NA
V: TRBV19
D: NA

CDR3: CASSQEGLISGNTIYF
DNA: TGTGCCAGCAGCCAAGAAGGACTTATCTCTGGAAACACCATATATTTT
J: TRBJ1-3
length: 16
size: few
V: TRBV3-1
D: NA

CDR3: CASSPQNPRGGRTDTQYF
DNA: TGTGCCAGCAGTCCCCAGAACCCACGGGGGGGCAGGACAGATACGCAGTATTTT
J: TRBJ2-3
length: 18
size: few
V: TRBV27
D: TRBD2

CDR3: CSVDGWDRLNEQFF
DNA: TGCAGCGTCGATGGGTGGGACAGACTTAATGAGCAGTTCTTC
J: TRBJ2-1
length: 14
size: NA
V: TRBV29-1
D: TRBD1

CDR3: CASRPGQNSYEQYF
DNA: TGTGCCAGCAGGCCGGGACAGAACTCCTACGAGCAGTACTTC
J: TRBJ2-7
length: 14
size: many
V: TRBV12-3/TRBV12-4
D: TRBD1

CDR3: CSARGSGSGRTDTQYF
DNA: TGCAGTGCTAGGGGAAGTGGTAGCGGGCGGACAGATACGCAGTATTTT
J: TRBJ2-3
length: 16
size: NA
V: TRBV20-1
D: TRBD2

CDR3: CAITAGPPGGETQYF
DNA: TGTGCCATCACCGCGGGCCCCCCAGGGGGAGAGACCCAGTACTTC
J: TRBJ2-5
length: 15
size: NA
V: TRBV10-3
D: TRBD1

CDR3: CSSEGGAYNNEQFF
DNA: TGCAGCTCTGAAGGTGGAGCCTATAACAATGAGCAGTTCTTC
J: TRBJ2-1
length: 14
size: many
V: TRBV29-1
D: NA

CDR3: CAISLRGGSYNEQFF
DNA: TGTGCCATCAGTTTGAGGGGGGGCTCCTACAATGAGCAGTTCTTC
J: TRBJ2-1
length: 15
size: many
V: TRBV10-3
D: NA

CDR3: CSVEPAGTETQYF
DNA: TGCAGCGTTGAACCCGCGGGGACGGAGACCCAGTACTTC
J: TRBJ2-5
length: 13
size: many
V: TRBV29-1
D: NA

CDR3: CTSSLSSGGATGANVLTF
DNA: TGTACCAGCAGTTTAAGTTCGGGGGGCGCGACTGGGGCCAACGTCCTGACTTTC
J: TRBJ2-6
length: 18
size: NA
V: TRBV2
D: NA

CDR3: CASSEEGLANNEQFF
DNA: TGTGCCAGCAGTGAAGAAGGACTAGCGAACAATGAGCAGTTCTTC
J: TRBJ2-1
length: 15
size: NA
V: TRBV2
D: TRBD2

CDR3: CATSDEYGANTDTQYF
DNA: TGTGCCACCAGTGACGAATATGGGGCGAACACAGATACGCAGTATTTT
J: TRBJ2-3
length: 16
size: few
V: TRBV24-1
D: NA

CDR3: CSVVRWPTTEAFF
DNA: TGCAGCGTTGTTAGATGGCCAACCACTGAAGCTTTCTTT
J: TRBJ1-1
length: 13
size: few
V: TRBV29-1
D: NA

CDR3: CASKSYNSPLHF
DNA: TGTGCCAGCAAGTCCTATAATTCACCCCTCCACTTT
J: TRBJ1-6
length: 12
size: many
V: TRBV6-5
D: NA

CDR3: CASSLPNTEAFF
DNA: TGCGCCAGCAGCTTGCCGAACACTGAAGCTTTCTTT
J: TRBJ1-1
length: 12
size: many
V: TRBV5-1
D: NA

CDR3: CSVVGRSTDTQYF
DNA: TGCAGCGTAGTGGGACGGAGCACAGATACGCAGTATTTT
J: TRBJ2-3
length: 13
size: many
V: TRBV29-1
D: NA

CDR3: CAISESDGGQGKETQYF
DNA: TGTGCCATCAGTGAGTCAGATGGCGGACAGGGGAAAGAGACCCAGTACTTC
J: TRBJ2-5
length: 17
size: NA
V: TRBV10-3
D: TRBD1

CDR3: CASTQSGTSYEQYF
DNA: TGTGCCAGCACTCAATCCGGGACTAGCTACGAGCAGTACTTC
J: TRBJ2-7
length: 14
size: few
V: TRBV7-8
D: TRBD2

CDR3: CASSTRTGGFNGEQYF
DNA: TGTGCCAGCAGCACGCGCACAGGGGGCTTCAATGGCGAGCAGTACTTC
J: TRBJ2-7
length: 16
size: many
V: TRBV7-9
D: TRBD1

CDR3: CASSLAIKGVAGVYEQYF
DNA: TGTGCCAGCAGCTTAGCTATAAAGGGGGTAGCGGGAGTGTACGAGCAGTACTTC
J: TRBJ2-7
length: 18
size: many
V: TRBV7-2
D: TRBD2

CDR3: CASSTGVGSMNTEAFF
DNA: TGTGCCAGCAGTACAGGGGTGGGAAGTATGAACACTGAAGCTTTCTTT
J: TRBJ1-1
length: 16
size: few
V: TRBV6-1
D: TRBD1

CDR3: CAISEQVGEQYF
DNA: TGTGCCATCAGTGAACAGGTAGGCGAGCAGTACTTC
J: TRBJ2-7
length: 12
size: NA
V: TRBV10-3
D: NA

CDR3: CSVERGDGYTF
DNA: TGCAGCGTGGAGAGGGGAGATGGCTACACCTTC
J: TRBJ1-2
length: 11
size: many
V: TRBV29-1
D: NA

CDR3: CASAGQNLGEQFF
DNA: TGTGCCAGCGCGGGACAAAATCTGGGGGAGCAGTTCTTC
J: TRBJ2-1
length: 13
size: few
V: TRBV2
D: NA

CDR3: CASSSGRAGGELFF
DNA: TGCGCCAGCAGCTCCGGCAGGGCAGGCGGGGAGCTGTTTTTT
J: TRBJ2-2
length: 14
size: many
V: TRBV5-1
D: NA

CDR3: CASSPTGSGKETQYF
DNA: TGTGCCAGCTCGCCCACGGGTAGCGGGAAAGAGACCCAGTACTTC
J: TRBJ2-5
length: 15
size: NA
V: TRBV18
D: TRBD2

CDR3: CATKAPESNQPQHF
DNA: TGTGCCACCAAAGCACCGGAGAGCAATCAGCCCCAGCATTTT
J: TRBJ1-5
length: 14
size: many
V: TRBV10-3
D: NA

CDR3: CASSYSGAETQYF
DNA: TGTGCCAGCAGTTACTCGGGAGCCGAGACCCAGTACTTC
J: TRBJ2-5
length: 13
size: many
V: TRBV6-5
D: NA

CDR3: CASSQGEFWTGVMNTEAFF
DNA: TGTGCCAGCAGCCAAGGCGAGTTTTGGACAGGGGTAATGAACACTGAAGCTTTCTTT
J: TRBJ1-1
length: 19
size: many
V: TRBV3-1
D: TRBD1

CDR3: CASSVAGMNTGELFF
DNA: TGTGCCAGCAGCGTAGCCGGCATGAACACCGGGGAGCTGTTTTTT
J: TRBJ2-2
length: 15
size: many
V: TRBV9
D: NA

CDR3: CASSLAGPGANVLTF
DNA: TGCGCCAGCAGCTTGGCAGGGCCCGGGGCCAACGTCCTGACTTTC
J: TRBJ2-6
length: 15
size: few
V: TRBV5-1
D: NA

CDR3: CASTRGADTQYF
DNA: TGTGCCAGCACCCGCGGGGCAGATACGCAGTATTTT
J: TRBJ2-3
length: 12
size: few
V: TRBV7-9
D: NA

CDR3: CASSFNSGRTGNEQFF
DNA: TGTGCCAGCAGTTTCAATAGCGGGAGGACCGGCAATGAGCAGTTCTTC
J: TRBJ2-1
length: 16
size: many
V: TRBV6-2/TRBV6-3
D: TRBD2

CDR3: CASIKLGGTEAFF
DNA: TGTGCCAGCATCAAACTAGGGGGCACTGAAGCTTTCTTT
J: TRBJ1-1
length: 13
size: NA
V: TRBV7-8
D: NA

CDR3: CASSLFSGSTDTQYF
DNA: TGTGCCAGCAGCTTGTTTAGCGGTAGTACAGATACGCAGTATTTT
J: TRBJ2-3
length: 15
size: NA
V: TRBV5-4
D: NA

CDR3: CAISVGGSSQETQYF
DNA: TGTGCCATCAGTGTTGGCGGGAGCAGCCAGGAGACCCAGTACTTC
J: TRBJ2-5
length: 15
size: few
V: TRBV10-3
D: TRBD2

CDR3: CASNLDDEQFF
DNA: TGTGCCAGCAATCTAGACGATGAGCAGTTCTTC
J: TRBJ2-1
length: 11
size: NA
V: TRBV7-9
D: NA

CDR3: CASSFPELGRFDRETQYF
DNA: TGTGCCAGCAGCTTCCCCGAACTCGGCAGGTTTGATAGAGAGACCCAGTACTTC
J: TRBJ2-5
length: 18
size: few
V: TRBV11-2
D: NA

CDR3: CRASGNYGYTF
DNA: TGCAGGGCGTCGGGGAACTATGGCTACACCTTC
J: TRBJ1-2
length: 11
size: many
V: TRBV20-1
D: NA

CDR3: CASSQRRDSNYGYTF
DNA: TGTGCCAGCAGCCAACGCCGGGACTCGAACTATGGCTACACCTTC
J: TRBJ1-2
length: 15
size: NA
V: TRBV3-1
D: NA

CDR3: CASSQGPGHTTYGYTF
DNA: TGCGCCAGCAGCCAAGGGCCGGGACACACTACCTATGGCTACACCTTC
J: TRBJ1-2
length: 16
size: few
V: TRBV4-1
D: NA

CDR3: CASELLAGGDEQFF
DNA: TGTGCCAGCGAACTTCTAGCGGGTGGCGATGAGCAGTTCTTC
J: TRBJ2-1
length: 14
size: NA
V: TRBV28
D: TRBD2